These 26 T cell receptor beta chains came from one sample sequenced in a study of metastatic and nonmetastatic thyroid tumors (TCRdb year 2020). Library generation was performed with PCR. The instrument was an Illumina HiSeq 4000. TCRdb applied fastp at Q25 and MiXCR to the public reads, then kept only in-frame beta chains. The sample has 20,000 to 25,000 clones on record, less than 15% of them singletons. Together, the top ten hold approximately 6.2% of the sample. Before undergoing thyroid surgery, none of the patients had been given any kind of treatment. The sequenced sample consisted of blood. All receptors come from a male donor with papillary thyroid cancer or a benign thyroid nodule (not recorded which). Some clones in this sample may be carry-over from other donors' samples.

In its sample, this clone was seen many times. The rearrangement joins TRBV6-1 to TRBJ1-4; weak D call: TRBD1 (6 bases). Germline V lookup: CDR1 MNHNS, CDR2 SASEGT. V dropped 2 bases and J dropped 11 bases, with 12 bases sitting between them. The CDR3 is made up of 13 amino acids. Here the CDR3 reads CASSEMGGRKLFF. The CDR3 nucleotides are TGTGCCAGCAGTGAAATGGGGGGGCGGAAACTGTTTTTT.

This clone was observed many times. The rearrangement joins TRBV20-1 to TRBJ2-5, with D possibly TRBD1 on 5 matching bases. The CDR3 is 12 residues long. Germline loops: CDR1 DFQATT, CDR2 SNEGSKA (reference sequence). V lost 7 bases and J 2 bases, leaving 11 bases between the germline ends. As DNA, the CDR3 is TGCAGTGTCCAGGGAAGGCAAGAGACCCAGTACTTC. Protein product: CSVQGRQETQYF.

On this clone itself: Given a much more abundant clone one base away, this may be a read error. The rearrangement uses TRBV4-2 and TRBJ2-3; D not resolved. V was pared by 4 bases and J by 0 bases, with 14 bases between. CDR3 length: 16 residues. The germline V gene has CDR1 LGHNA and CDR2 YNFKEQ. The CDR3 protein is CASSLIVGSSTDTQYF. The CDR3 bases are TGTGCCAGCAGCCTGATCGTCGGGTCTAGCACAGATACGCAGTATTTT.

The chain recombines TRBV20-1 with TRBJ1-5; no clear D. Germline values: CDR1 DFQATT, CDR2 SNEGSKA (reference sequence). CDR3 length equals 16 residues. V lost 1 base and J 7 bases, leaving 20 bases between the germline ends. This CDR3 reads CSARVVRQTGEQPQHF. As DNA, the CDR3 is TGCAGTGCTAGAGTGGTCAGACAAACCGGGGAGCAGCCCCAGCATTTT.

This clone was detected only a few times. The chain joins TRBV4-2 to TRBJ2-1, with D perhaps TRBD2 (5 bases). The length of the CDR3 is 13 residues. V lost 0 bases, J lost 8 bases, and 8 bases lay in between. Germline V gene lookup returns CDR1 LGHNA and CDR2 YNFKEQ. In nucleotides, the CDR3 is TGTGCCAGCAGCCAAGAGATGAGGGATGAGCAGTTCTTC. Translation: CASSQEMRDEQFF.

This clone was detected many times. The chain's CDR3 is CSARNRVREQFF. In DNA form, the CDR3 reads TGCAGTGCTAGGAACAGGGTTCGTGAGCAGTTCTTC. This rearrangement joins TRBV20-1 to TRBJ2-1; tentative D call: TRBD1 (6 bases). CDR1 is DFQATT and CDR2 is SNEGSKA in the germline V gene (reference sequence). The ends were cut back, 3 bases at V and 9 bases at J, with 12 bases in the middle. CDR3 size: 12 residues.

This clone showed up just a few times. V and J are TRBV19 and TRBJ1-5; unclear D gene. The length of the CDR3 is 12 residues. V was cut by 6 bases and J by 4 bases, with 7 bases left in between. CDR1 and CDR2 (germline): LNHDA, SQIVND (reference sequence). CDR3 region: CASRKGNQPQHF. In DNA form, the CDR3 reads TGTGCCAGTAGAAAGGGAAATCAGCCCCAGCATTTT.

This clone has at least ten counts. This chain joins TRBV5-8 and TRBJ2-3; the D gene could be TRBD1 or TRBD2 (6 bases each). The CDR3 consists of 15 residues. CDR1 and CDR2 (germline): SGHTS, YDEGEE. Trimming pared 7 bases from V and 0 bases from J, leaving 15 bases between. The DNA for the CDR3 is TGTGCCAGCCTGGGGGCTAGCGAGAGCACAGATACGCAGTATTTT. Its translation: CASLGASESTDTQYF.

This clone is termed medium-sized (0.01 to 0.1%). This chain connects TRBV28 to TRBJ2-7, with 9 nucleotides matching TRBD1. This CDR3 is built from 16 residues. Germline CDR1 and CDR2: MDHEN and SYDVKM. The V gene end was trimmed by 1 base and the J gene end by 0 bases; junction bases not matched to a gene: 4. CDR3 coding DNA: TGTGCCAGCAGTTTATACCGGGACAGGGACTCCTACGAGCAGTACTTC. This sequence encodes CASSLYRDRDSYEQYF.

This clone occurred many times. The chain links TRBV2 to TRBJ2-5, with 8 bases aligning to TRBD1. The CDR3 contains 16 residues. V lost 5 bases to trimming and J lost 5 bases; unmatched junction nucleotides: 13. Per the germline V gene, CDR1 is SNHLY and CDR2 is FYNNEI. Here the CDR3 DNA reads TGTGCCAGCAGTTCGCCCGACCGGGACAGGTGGGAGACCCAGTACTTC. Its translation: CASSSPDRDRWETQYF.

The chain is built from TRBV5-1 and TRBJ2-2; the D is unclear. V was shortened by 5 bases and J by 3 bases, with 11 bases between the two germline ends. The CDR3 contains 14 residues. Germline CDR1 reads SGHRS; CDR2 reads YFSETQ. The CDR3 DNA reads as TGCGCCAGCAGTGTCCAGCCCGACACCGGGGAGCTGTTTTTT. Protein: CASSVQPDTGELFF.

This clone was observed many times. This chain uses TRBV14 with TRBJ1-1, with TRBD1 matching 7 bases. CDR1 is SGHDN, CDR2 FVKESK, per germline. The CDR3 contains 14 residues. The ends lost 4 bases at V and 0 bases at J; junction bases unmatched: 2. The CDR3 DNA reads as TGTGCCAGCAGCCCGGGACAGCTGAACACTGAAGCTTTCTTT. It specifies CASSPGQLNTEAFF.

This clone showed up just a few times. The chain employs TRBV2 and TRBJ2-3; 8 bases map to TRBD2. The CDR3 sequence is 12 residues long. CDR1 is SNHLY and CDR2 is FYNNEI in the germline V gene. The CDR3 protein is CATSATADTQYF. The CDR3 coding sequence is TGTGCGACTAGCGCCACTGCAGATACGCAGTATTTT.

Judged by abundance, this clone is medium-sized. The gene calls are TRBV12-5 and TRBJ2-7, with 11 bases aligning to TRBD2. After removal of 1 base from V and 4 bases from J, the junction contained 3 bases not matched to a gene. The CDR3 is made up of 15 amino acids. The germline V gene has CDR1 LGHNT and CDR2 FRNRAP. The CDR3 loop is CASGLGGTSGYEQYF. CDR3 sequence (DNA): TGTGCTAGTGGTTTGGGTGGGACTAGCGGATACGAGCAGTACTTC.

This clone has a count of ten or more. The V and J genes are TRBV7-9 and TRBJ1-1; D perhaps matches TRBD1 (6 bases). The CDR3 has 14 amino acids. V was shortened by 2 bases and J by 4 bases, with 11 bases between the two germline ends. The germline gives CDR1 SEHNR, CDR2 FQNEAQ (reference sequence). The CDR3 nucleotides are TGTGCCAGCAGCTTACCGGGGGCCGGCACTGAAGCTTTCTTT. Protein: CASSLPGAGTEAFF.

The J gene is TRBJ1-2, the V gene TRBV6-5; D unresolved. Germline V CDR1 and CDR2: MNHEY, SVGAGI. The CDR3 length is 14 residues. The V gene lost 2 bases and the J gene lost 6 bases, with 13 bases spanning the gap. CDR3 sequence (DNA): TGTGCCAGCAGTTACGATAGACTGATGAATGGCTACACCTTC. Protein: CASSYDRLMNGYTF.

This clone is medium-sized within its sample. CDR3 protein: CASSLLNTGELFF. In nucleotides, the CDR3 is TGTGCCAGCAGTCTATTGAACACCGGGGAGCTGTTTTTT. V gene TRBV28 combines with J gene TRBJ2-2, with unresolved D. The V gene lost 5 bases and the J gene lost 1 base, with 5 bases spanning the gap. Germline CDR1 and CDR2: MDHEN and SYDVKM. This CDR3 is built from 13 residues.

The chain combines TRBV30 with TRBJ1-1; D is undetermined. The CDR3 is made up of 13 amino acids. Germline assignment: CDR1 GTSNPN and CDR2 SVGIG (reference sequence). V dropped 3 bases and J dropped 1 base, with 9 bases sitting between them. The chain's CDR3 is CAWRGVGNTEAFF. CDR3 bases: TGTGCCTGGAGGGGAGTAGGGAACACTGAAGCTTTCTTT.

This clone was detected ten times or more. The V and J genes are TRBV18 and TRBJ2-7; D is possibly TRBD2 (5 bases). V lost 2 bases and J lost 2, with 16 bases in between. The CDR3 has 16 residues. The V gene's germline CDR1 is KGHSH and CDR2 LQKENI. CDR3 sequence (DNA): TGTGCCAGCTCACCATCGTGGCTAGCAGGACCCTACGAGCAGTACTTC. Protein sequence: CASSPSWLAGPYEQYF.

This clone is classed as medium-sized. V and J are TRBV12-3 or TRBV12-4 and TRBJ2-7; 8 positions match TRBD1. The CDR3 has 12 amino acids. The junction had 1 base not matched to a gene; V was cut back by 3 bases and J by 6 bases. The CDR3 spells CASSFDRGEQYF. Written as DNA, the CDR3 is TGTGCCAGCAGTTTCGACAGGGGCGAGCAGTACTTC.

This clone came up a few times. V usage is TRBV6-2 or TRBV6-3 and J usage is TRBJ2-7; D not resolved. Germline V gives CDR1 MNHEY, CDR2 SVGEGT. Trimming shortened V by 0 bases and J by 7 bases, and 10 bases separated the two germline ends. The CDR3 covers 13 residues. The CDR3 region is CASSYSTVGEQYF. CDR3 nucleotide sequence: TGTGCCAGCAGTTACTCGACCGTGGGGGAGCAGTACTTC.

CDR3 in amino acids: CASGNLFANYGYTF. CDR3 sequence (DNA): TGTGCCAGCGGTAATTTATTTGCGAACTATGGCTACACCTTC. This chain uses TRBV28 with TRBJ1-2; D is undetermined. In germline, CDR1 is MDHEN, CDR2 SYDVKM. Trimming shortened V by 8 bases and J by 2 bases, and 15 bases separated the two germline ends. This CDR3 region has 14 residues.

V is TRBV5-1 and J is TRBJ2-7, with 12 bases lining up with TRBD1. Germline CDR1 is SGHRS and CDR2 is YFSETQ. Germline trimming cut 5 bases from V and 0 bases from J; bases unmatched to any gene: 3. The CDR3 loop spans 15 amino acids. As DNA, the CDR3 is TGCGCCAGCAGGGGGGGACAGGGGGCCTCCTACGAGCAGTACTTC. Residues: CASRGGQGASYEQYF.

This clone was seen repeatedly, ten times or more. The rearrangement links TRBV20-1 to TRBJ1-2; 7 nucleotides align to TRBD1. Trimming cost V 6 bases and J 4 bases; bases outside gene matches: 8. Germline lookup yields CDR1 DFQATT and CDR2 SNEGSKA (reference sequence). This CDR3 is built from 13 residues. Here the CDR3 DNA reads TGCAGTGCCACCACAGGGGCCGGCTATGGCTACACCTTC. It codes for CSATTGAGYGYTF.

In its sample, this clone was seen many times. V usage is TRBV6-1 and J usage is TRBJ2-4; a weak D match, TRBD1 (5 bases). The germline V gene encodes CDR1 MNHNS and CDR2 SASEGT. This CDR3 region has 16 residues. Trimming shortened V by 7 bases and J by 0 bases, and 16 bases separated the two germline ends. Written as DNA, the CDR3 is TGTGCCAGCATACCGTATTCAGGGCTAGCCAAAAACATTCAGTACTTC. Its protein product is CASIPYSGLAKNIQYF.

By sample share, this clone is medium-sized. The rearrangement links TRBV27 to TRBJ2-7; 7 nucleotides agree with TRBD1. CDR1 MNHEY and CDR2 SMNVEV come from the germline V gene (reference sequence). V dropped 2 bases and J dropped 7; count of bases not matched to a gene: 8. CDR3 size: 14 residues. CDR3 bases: TGTGCCAGCAGTTTAAGGACAGGCCTCTTGGAGCAGTACTTC. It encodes CASSLRTGLLEQYF.